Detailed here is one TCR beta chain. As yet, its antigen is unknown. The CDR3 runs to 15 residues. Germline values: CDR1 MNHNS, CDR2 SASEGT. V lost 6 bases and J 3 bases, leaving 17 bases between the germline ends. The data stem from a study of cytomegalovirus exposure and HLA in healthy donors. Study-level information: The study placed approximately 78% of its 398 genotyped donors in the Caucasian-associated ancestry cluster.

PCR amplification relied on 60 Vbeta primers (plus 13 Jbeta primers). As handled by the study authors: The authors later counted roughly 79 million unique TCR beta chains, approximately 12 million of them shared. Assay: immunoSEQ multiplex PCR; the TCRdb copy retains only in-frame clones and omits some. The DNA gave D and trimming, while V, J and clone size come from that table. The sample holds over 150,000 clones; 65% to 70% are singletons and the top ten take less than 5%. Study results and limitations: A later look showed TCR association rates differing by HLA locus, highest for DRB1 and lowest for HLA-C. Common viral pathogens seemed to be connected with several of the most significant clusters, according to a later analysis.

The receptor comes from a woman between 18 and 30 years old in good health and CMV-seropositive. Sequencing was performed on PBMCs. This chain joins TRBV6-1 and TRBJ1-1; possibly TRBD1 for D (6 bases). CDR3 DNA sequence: TGTGCCAGCAGAGCCGTAGGGACACTTTACACTGAAGCTTTCTTT. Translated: CASRAVGTLYTEAFF.